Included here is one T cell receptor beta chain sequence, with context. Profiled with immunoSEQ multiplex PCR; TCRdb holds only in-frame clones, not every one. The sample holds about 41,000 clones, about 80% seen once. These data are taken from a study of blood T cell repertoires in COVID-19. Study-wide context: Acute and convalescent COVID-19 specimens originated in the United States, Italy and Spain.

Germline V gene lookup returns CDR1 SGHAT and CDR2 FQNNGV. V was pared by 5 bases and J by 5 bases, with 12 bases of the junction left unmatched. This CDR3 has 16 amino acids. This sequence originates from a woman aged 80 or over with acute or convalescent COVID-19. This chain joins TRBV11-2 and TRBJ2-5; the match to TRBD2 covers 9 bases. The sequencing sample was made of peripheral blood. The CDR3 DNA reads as TGTGCCAGCAGCCCCGGCCGGGCGGGGGGGAGGGAGACCCAGTACTTC. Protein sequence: CASSPGRAGGRETQYF.